Described below is a single TCR beta chain sequence and its context. Losses at the gene ends were 5 bases for V and 4 bases for J; bases not matched to a gene: 14. Germline CDR1 is SGHNT and CDR2 is YENEEA. The CDR3 has 17 residues. The data are from a study of blood T cell repertoires in COVID-19. The wider study: The United States, Italy and Spain supplied acute and convalescent COVID-19 samples.

Assay used: immunoSEQ multiplex PCR; TCRdb lists only in-frame clones, some missing. Altogether approximately 150,000 clones are present, just over 85% being singletons, with the ten largest covering roughly 8%. The gene calls are TRBV11-3 and TRBJ2-5, with 9 bases fitting TRBD1. The TCR sequence derives from a woman aged 60-75 years with acute or convalescent COVID-19. Sequencing used peripheral blood. The CDR3 DNA reads as TGTGCCAGCAGCCAAAGACCGGGACAGGGCTTCGGAGAGACCCAGTACTTC. This sequence encodes CASSQRPGQGFGETQYF.